The 7 T cell receptor beta chains given below trace back to one sample, sequenced in a study of Tregs in tolerant kidney transplant recipients. Produced via immunoSEQ multiplex PCR; TCRdb's table is partial and in-frame only. The repertoire holds about 44,000 clones, with about 95% as singletons. No antigen is known for these receptors. Sequenced material: Tregs from blood cultured with allogeneic cells. All receptors derive from a human donor in good health.

The chain recombines TRBV21-1 with TRBJ1-5. TRBV21-1 is tagged as a pseudogene. The CDR3 runs to 16 residues. Here the CDR3 DNA reads TGTGCCAGCAGCAAGGGGTCGGCGGGGGCGCGTCAGCCCCAGCATTTT. Encoded protein: CASSKGSAGARQPQHF.

V usage is TRBV12-2 and J usage is TRBJ2-1; TRBD2, as called in the table, went unchecked against the DNA. TRBV12-2 is termed a pseudogene. The CDR3 is 16 amino acids. The CDR3: CASRLRTTYKYNEQFF. As DNA, the CDR3 is TGTGCAAGTCGCTTGAGGACTACCTATAAGTACAATGAGCAGTTCTTC.

This sequence joins TRBV5-1 and TRBJ2-1, with TRBD2 identical over 7 bases. The CDR3 runs 18 residues. Germline CDR1 SGHRS, CDR2 YFSETQ. V lost 4 bases to trimming and J lost 4 bases; unmatched junction nucleotides: 17. The CDR3 sequence is CASSPLTPPSGAYNEQFF. DNA of the CDR3: TGCGCCAGCAGCCCCCTCACCCCCCCAAGCGGGGCATACAATGAGCAGTTCTTC.

The genes are TRBV2 and TRBJ2-7; 9 nucleotides line up with TRBD2. This CDR3 has 17 amino acids. Per germline, CDR1 SNHLY and CDR2 FYNNEI. V gave up 5 bases and J gave up 1 base; unmatched junction bases: 12. CDR3 DNA sequence: TGTGCCAGCAGTCCTGACGCGTGGACTAGCGAATCCTACGAGCAGTACTTC. Protein product: CASSPDAWTSESYEQYF.

The chain is built from TRBV27 and TRBJ1-1; a possible D gene is TRBD1 (6 bases). Trimming stripped 8 bases from V and 4 bases from J, with 14 bases between. The CDR3 is made up of 13 amino acids. CDR1 and CDR2 from the germline V gene are MNHEY and SMNVEV (reference sequence). CDR3 nucleotide sequence: TGTGCCAGCGGAGGACAGTTTTTCACTGAAGCTTTCTTT. Its protein product is CASGGQFFTEAFF.

The chain links TRBV4-1 to TRBJ2-2; D ambiguous. The CDR3 extends over 15 amino acids. Between the trimmed V and J ends, which lost 0 bases and 1 base, there was a span of 6 bases. Germline V lookup: CDR1 MGHRA, CDR2 YSYEKL. The CDR3 DNA follows: TGCGCCAGCAGCCAAGAAACGCAGAACACCGGGGAGCTGTTTTTT. Amino acids: CASSQETQNTGELFF.

The chain is built from TRBV5-6 and TRBJ2-7; no clear D. Per the germline V gene, CDR1 is SGHDT and CDR2 is YYEEEE. The V end lost 3 bases, the J end lost 4 bases, and 20 bases lay between the germline ends. CDR3 length: 16 residues. CDR3 in amino acids: CASSSRHTLGTYEQYF. For the CDR3, the DNA is TGTGCCAGCAGCTCAAGACACACCCTCGGTACGTACGAGCAGTACTTC.